One and the same sample provided the 10 T cell receptor beta chains below, sequenced in a study of identical twins. TCRdb re-called the 5' RACE reads with MiXCR, one entry per CDR3 protein. The sample shows about 920,000 distinct CDR3 sequences, roughly an eighth of them seen only once. The same sample was also studied in work on yellow fever vaccine responses in identical twins.

Sequenced: PBMCs. The receptors were gathered from a woman younger than 35 in good health.

The sample holds a few counts of this clonotype. The J gene is TRBJ2-1, the V gene TRBV24-1; a weak D match, TRBD1 (5 bases). Looked up from germline, CDR1 is KGHDR and CDR2 is SFDVKD. V lost 6 bases to trimming and J lost 0 bases, with 5 bases between them. This CDR3 contains 13 residues. In DNA form, the CDR3 reads TGTGCCACCAGTAGGGGCTCCTACAATGAGCAGTTCTTC. It encodes CATSRGSYNEQFF.

This clonotype was found a few times. This chain uses TRBV2 with TRBJ1-5; a weak D match, TRBD1 (6 bases). Trimming cost V 6 bases and J 4 bases, with 13 bases left between them. Per germline, CDR1 SNHLY and CDR2 FYNNEI. CDR3 length: 14 amino acids. The CDR3 protein is CASSADSSNQPQHF. The CDR3 DNA follows: TGTGCCAGCAGCGCGGACAGCTCAAATCAGCCCCAGCATTTT.

The V gene is TRBV2, the J gene TRBJ1-1; D might be TRBD1 (6 bases). Trimming stripped 4 bases from V and 0 bases from J, with 12 bases between. CDR3 length: 15 residues. The germline V gene encodes CDR1 SNHLY and CDR2 FYNNEI. In DNA form, the CDR3 reads TGTGCCAGCAGTGGGATCGGACAGTTGAACACTGAAGCTTTCTTT. Its protein is CASSGIGQLNTEAFF.

This clonotype was seen a few times. The rearrangement uses TRBV13 and TRBJ2-5; 8 bases line up with TRBD2. The germline gives CDR1 PRHDT, CDR2 FYEKMQ (reference sequence). V trimming: 5 bases; J trimming: 5 bases; junction bases outside the gene matches: 7. This CDR3 has 14 amino acids. CDR3 in amino acids: CASSTLSGTETQYF. CDR3 DNA sequence: TGTGCCAGCAGCACCCTTAGCGGGACTGAGACCCAGTACTTC.

There are a few counts of this clonotype. The V and J genes are TRBV20-1 and TRBJ1-1; D not certain. The CDR3 contains 11 residues. Looked up from germline, CDR1 is DFQATT and CDR2 is SNEGSKA (reference sequence). The DNA for the CDR3 is TGCATTGCGACCGAGAACACTGAAGCTTTCTTT. Its translation: CIATENTEAFF.

This clonotype appeared many times. The chain combines TRBV3-1 with TRBJ2-1; the D call may be TRBD1 or TRBD2 (5 bases each). Trimming left V 5 bases short and J 8 bases short, with 16 bases between. The CDR3 is 14 residues long. The V gene's germline CDR1 is LGHDT and CDR2 YNNKEL (reference sequence). The CDR3 DNA sequence: TGTGCCAGCAGCTCTCGGGACCGTGGGTATGAGCAGTTCTTC. It is translated as CASSSRDRGYEQFF.

The gene calls are TRBV20-1 and TRBJ2-7; D possibly matches TRBD1 or TRBD2 (5 bases each). Per germline, CDR1 DFQATT and CDR2 SNEGSKA (reference sequence). V shed 6 bases and J shed 0 bases, with 12 bases lying between them. The CDR3 totals 13 residues. The CDR3 DNA reads TGCAGTGCCGACGGGGCTGCCTCCTACGAGCAGTACTTC. As protein: CSADGAASYEQYF.

This clonotype has more than one count but fewer than ten. The chain couples TRBV7-8 to TRBJ2-1; 7 nucleotides line up with TRBD2. This CDR3 has 17 amino acids. Trimming cost V 3 bases and J 0 bases; bases outside gene matches: 8. The germline V gene encodes CDR1 SGHVS and CDR2 FQNEAQ. CDR3 protein: CASSLERGIISYNEQFF. The CDR3 bases are TGTGCCAGCAGCTTGGAGCGGGGAATAATCTCCTACAATGAGCAGTTCTTC.

In this sample, this clonotype turned up many times. The chain carries TRBV3-1 and TRBJ1-5; no reliable D call. V lost 3 bases to trimming and J lost 4 bases, with 10 bases between them. CDR1 LGHDT and CDR2 YNNKEL come from the germline V gene (reference sequence). The CDR3 spans 14 residues. The DNA for the CDR3 is TGTGCCAGCAGCCACGGGTCCTCGAATCAGCCCCAGCATTTT. It codes for CASSHGSSNQPQHF.

This clonotype occurred a few times. The chain combines TRBV19 with TRBJ2-7; possible D gene TRBD2, 5 bases. Germline CDR1 is LNHDA and CDR2 is SQIVND (reference sequence). This CDR3 has 15 amino acids. The V end was cut by 1 base, the J end by 3 bases, with 13 bases between. The DNA for the CDR3 is TGTGCCAGTAGTATAGTCCTATCGGGGATCTACGAGCAGTACTTC. It codes for CASSIVLSGIYEQYF. Using reference TRBV19 and TRBJ2-7 for the parts outside the CDR3, the full variable domain is DGGITQSPKYLFRKEGQNVTLSCEQNLNHDAMYWYRQDPGQGLRLIYYSQIVNDFQKGDIAEGYSVSREKKESFPLTVTSAQKNPTAFYLCASSIVLSGIYEQYFGPGTRLTVT.